Below, one T cell receptor (beta chain) is given with its context. Its antigen remains unidentified. The J segment lost 6 bases and the V segment lost 0 bases, leaving 10 bases of the junction unmatched. CDR1 and CDR2 from the germline V gene are LGHNA and YNFKEQ. The CDR3 loop spans 17 amino acids. A sample-barcoded 5' primer and a J-beta primer mix were used in a second PCR of roughly 6 to 12 cycles. Each CDR3 protein is one row after TCRdb ran MiXCR on the 5' RACE reads. The sample holds roughly 2 million distinct CDR3 sequences, roughly 49% seen once. These data are taken from a study of blood T cells in healthy people across ages. General study findings and limits: Strong correlation existed between TCR beta diversity and naive T cell percentage. TCR beta diversity per million T cells fell roughly linearly with age. Lack of knowledge of donor CMV status possibly confounded expanded clonotype changes. It was held that the diversity estimates obtained from one million T cells were underestimates.

Sequenced: blood. The rearrangement joins TRBV4-2 to TRBJ2-3, with 9 bases that match TRBD2. The receptor's source is a middle-aged woman in good health. CDR3 sequence reads: CASSQETSGGSWDTQYF. The CDR3 region has the DNA TGTGCCAGCAGCCAAGAGACAAGCGGGGGGTCATGGGATACGCAGTATTTT.